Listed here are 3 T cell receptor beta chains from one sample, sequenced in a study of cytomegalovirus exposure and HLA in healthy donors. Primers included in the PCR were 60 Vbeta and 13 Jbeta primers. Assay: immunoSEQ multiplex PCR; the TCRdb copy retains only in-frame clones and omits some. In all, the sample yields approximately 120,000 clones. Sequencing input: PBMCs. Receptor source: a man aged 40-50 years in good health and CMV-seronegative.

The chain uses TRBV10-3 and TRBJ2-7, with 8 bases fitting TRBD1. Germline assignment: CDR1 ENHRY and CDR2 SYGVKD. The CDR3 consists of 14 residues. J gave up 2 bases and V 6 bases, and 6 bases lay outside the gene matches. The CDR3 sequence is CAISPGQVTYEQYF. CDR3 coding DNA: TGTGCCATCAGCCCGGGACAGGTAACCTACGAGCAGTACTTC.

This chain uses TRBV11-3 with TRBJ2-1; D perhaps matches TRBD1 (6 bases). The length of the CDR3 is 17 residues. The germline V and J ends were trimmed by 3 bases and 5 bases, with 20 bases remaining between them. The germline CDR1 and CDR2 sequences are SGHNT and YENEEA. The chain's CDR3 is CASSFGVFRTENNEQFF. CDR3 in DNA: TGTGCCAGCAGCTTCGGGGTTTTCAGGACAGAGAACAATGAGCAGTTCTTC.

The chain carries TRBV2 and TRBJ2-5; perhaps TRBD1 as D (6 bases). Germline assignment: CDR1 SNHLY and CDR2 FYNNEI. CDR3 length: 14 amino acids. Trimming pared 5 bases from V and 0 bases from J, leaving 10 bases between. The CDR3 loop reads CASSPDRHQETQYF. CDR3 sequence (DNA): TGTGCCAGCAGTCCGGACAGACACCAAGAGACCCAGTACTTC.